Below, 27 T cell receptor beta chains from the same sample are listed, as sequenced in a study of blood T cell repertoires in COVID-19. The protocol was immunoSEQ multiplex PCR, while the TCRdb copy is restricted to in-frame clones and leaves out a portion. Of 90,000 to 120,000 clones in the sample, roughly 80% were seen once. Sequencing was performed on peripheral blood. Receptor source: a human donor in a cohort sampled during active COVID-19.

The rearrangement joins TRBV28 to TRBJ2-1; tentatively, D is TRBD1 (5 bases). The CDR3 covers 15 residues. The germline V gene encodes CDR1 MDHEN and CDR2 SYDVKM. V shed 5 bases and J shed 1 base, with 12 bases lying between them. The CDR3 reads CASSIIGVSYNEQFF. The CDR3 nucleotides are TGTGCCAGCAGTATAATAGGGGTATCCTACAATGAGCAGTTCTTC. Using reference TRBV28 and TRBJ2-1 for the parts outside the CDR3, the full variable domain is DVKVTQSSRYLVKRTGEKVFLECVQDMDHENMFWYRQDPGLGLRLIYFSYDVKMKEKGDIPEGYSVSREKKERFSLILESASTNQTSMYLCASSIIGVSYNEQFFGPGTRLTVL.

This sequence joins TRBV3-1 (or the pseudogene TRBV3-2) and TRBJ1-5; no clear D. V gave up 4 bases and J gave up 2 bases, with 15 bases separating them. Looked up from germline, CDR1 is LGHDT and CDR2 is YNNKEL (reference sequence). The CDR3 contains 16 residues. The CDR3 here is CASSPGTGNGNQPQHF. In DNA, the CDR3 is TGTGCCAGCAGCCCCGGTACGGGGAACGGCAATCAGCCCCAGCATTTT.

This clone appeared once. The chain has TRBV7-8 and TRBJ1-1, with D tentatively TRBD1 (5 bases). The length of the CDR3 is 15 residues. Trimming stripped 4 bases from V and 7 bases from J, with 19 bases between. The germline CDR1 and CDR2 sequences are SGHVS and FQNEAQ. The CDR3 DNA is TGTGCCAGCAGCTCCCCGGCGGGGCGCTTAGTTGAAGCTTTCTTT. Its translation: CASSSPAGRLVEAFF.

About this clone itself: Different DNA sequences within this sample yield the same CDR3. This chain joins TRBV10-3 and TRBJ2-5, with D unclear. Trimming took off 5 bases at V and 2 bases at J, with 6 bases between the two ends. CDR1 ENHRY and CDR2 SYGVKD come from the germline V gene. This CDR3 contains 12 residues. This CDR3 is CAISSGQETQYF. CDR3 DNA sequence: TGTGCCATCAGTTCAGGTCAAGAGACCCAGTACTTC.

This clone has just one count. The chain is built from TRBV27 and TRBJ2-7; TRBD1 matches 8 bases. CDR1 and CDR2 from the germline V gene are MNHEY and SMNVEV (reference sequence). The CDR3 length is 15 residues. With 5 bases clipped from V and 7 bases from J, the junction kept 13 bases outside the gene matches. The CDR3 nucleotides are TGTGCCAGCAGTCCCCGGACAGGGATGGGTCGGGAGCAGTACGTC. Translation gives CASSPRTGMGREQYV.

This clone came up a few times. The chain is built from TRBV29-1 and TRBJ1-1, with a weak D call TRBD1 (6 bases). Germline CDR1 and CDR2: SQVTM and ANQGSEA. V dropped 3 bases and J dropped 13 bases, with 15 bases sitting between them. The CDR3 extends over 11 amino acids. The CDR3 DNA follows: TGCAGCGTTGAGGGGGGGACAATAGTTTTCTTT. It codes for CSVEGGTIVFF.

The rearrangement links TRBV4-1 to TRBJ1-1; possible D gene TRBD1, 5 bases. There are 16 residues in the CDR3. With 2 bases removed from V and 6 bases from J, the gap between germline ends came to 19 bases. Germline loops: CDR1 MGHRA, CDR2 YSYEKL. The CDR3 loop is CASSQPWGVPLAEAFF. The CDR3 DNA reads TGCGCCAGCAGCCAACCGTGGGGGGTCCCTTTGGCTGAAGCTTTCTTT.

This chain's CDR3 is CASSEGQPSYEQYF. The CDR3 nucleotides read TGTGCCAGCAGTGAGGGACAGCCATCCTACGAGCAGTACTTC. V is TRBV6-1 and J is TRBJ2-7, with TRBD1 matching over 7 bases. The CDR3 sequence is 14 residues long. Germline CDR1 reads MNHNS; CDR2 reads SASEGT. The trim removed 3 bases at V and 1 base at J, leaving 3 bases unmatched.

The J gene is TRBJ1-5, the V gene TRBV6-2 or TRBV6-3, with a tentative D call TRBD1 (5 bases). V was shortened by 4 bases and J by 0 bases, with 16 bases between the two germline ends. CDR1 MNHEY and CDR2 SVGEGT come from the germline V gene. This CDR3 spans 17 amino acids. The CDR3 coding sequence is TGTGCCAGCAGTTTCAGGGTAGGGGAGGGTAGCAATCAGCCCCAGCATTTT. Protein product: CASSFRVGEGSNQPQHF.

This clone came up a few times. V usage is TRBV7-8 and J usage is TRBJ1-6, with D perhaps TRBD1 (5 bases). The germline V gene encodes CDR1 SGHVS and CDR2 FQNEAQ. V was clipped by 8 bases and J by 8 bases, with 13 bases between them. CDR3 length: 13 residues. This chain's CDR3 is CASGLREDSPLHF. The CDR3 DNA follows: TGTGCCAGCGGCCTCAGGGAGGATTCACCCCTCCACTTT.

This clone has a single count. This rearrangement joins TRBV7-2 to TRBJ2-3; 10 positions agree with TRBD2. This CDR3 has 15 residues. V was pared by 4 bases and J by 5 bases, with 6 bases of the junction left unmatched. Germline V gives CDR1 SGHTA, CDR2 FQGNSA. The CDR3 nucleotides read TGTGCCAGCAGCTCTCTAGCGGGAGTTGAAGATACGCAGTATTTT. Its translation is CASSSLAGVEDTQYF. Full variable domain (remainder filled in from reference TRBV7-2 and TRBJ2-3): GAGVSQSPSNKVTEKGKDVELRCDPISGHTALYWYRQSLGQGLEFLIYFQGNSAPDKSGLPSDRFSAERTGGSVSTLTIQRTQQEDSAVYLCASSSLAGVEDTQYFGPGTRLTVL.

This sequence joins TRBV7-8 and TRBJ1-1, with a possible D match to TRBD1 (6 bases). V was trimmed by 8 bases and J by 4 bases, leaving 17 bases between them. The CDR3 loop spans 14 amino acids. From germline, CDR1 is SGHVS and CDR2 FQNEAQ. In DNA form, the CDR3 reads TGTGCCAGCGGACGTTCGGGGGGGGCCACTGAAGCTTTCTTT. This gives the protein CASGRSGGATEAFF.

This clone occurred once. V gene TRBV7-2 combines with J gene TRBJ1-1; D gene unclear. Germline V gene data show CDR1 as SGHTA and CDR2 as FQGNSA. The V end lost 3 bases, the J end lost 0 bases, and 5 bases lay between the germline ends. CDR3 length: 13 residues. CDR3 sequence: CASSFGLNTEAFF. In DNA, the CDR3 is TGTGCCAGCAGCTTTGGCCTGAACACTGAAGCTTTCTTT.

This CDR3 reads CASSLEGLGLPGELFF. The CDR3, as DNA: TGTGCCAGCAGCTTAGAGGGACTAGGATTACCCGGGGAGCTGTTTTTT. The gene calls are TRBV7-2 and TRBJ2-2, with TRBD2 matching over 8 bases. Trimming took 1 base from V and 6 from J; bases not matched to a gene: 7. The CDR3 is made up of 16 amino acids. Germline CDR1 reads SGHTA; CDR2 reads FQGNSA.

This sequence joins TRBV14 and TRBJ1-3; D may be TRBD1 (6 bases). CDR3 size: 14 residues. Trimming cost V 4 bases and J 2 bases, with 9 bases left between them. Germline CDR1 reads SGHDN; CDR2 reads FVKESK. The CDR3 spells CASSPQGPGNTIYF. The CDR3 bases are TGTGCCAGCAGCCCACAGGGCCCTGGAAACACCATATATTTT. Drawing the rest from reference TRBV14 and TRBJ1-3, the complete variable domain is EAGVTQFPSHSVIEKGQTVTLRCDPISGHDNLYWYRRVMGKEIKFLLHFVKESKQDESGMPNNRFLAERTGGTYSTLKVQPAELEDSGVYFCASSPQGPGNTIYFGEGSWLTVV.

This clone was picked up a small number of times. The J gene is TRBJ1-1, the V gene TRBV5-1; 7 nucleotides agree with TRBD1. This CDR3 has 15 amino acids. V shed 6 bases, J shed 7 bases, and the junction held 15 bases outside the gene matches. The germline gives CDR1 SGHRS, CDR2 YFSETQ. CDR3 DNA sequence: TGCGCCAGCAACCCCGGACAGGTCCCAACCTATGAAGCTTTCTTT. Protein sequence: CASNPGQVPTYEAFF.

The gene calls are TRBV19 and TRBJ2-6; D call uncertain. CDR3 length equals 16 residues. V lost 4 bases to trimming and J lost 0 bases, with 10 bases between them. Germline CDR1 reads LNHDA; CDR2 reads SQIVND (reference sequence). This CDR3 is CASSKIRSSGANVLTF. The CDR3, as DNA: TGTGCCAGTAGTAAGATCAGAAGCTCTGGGGCCAACGTCCTGACTTTC.

The chain recombines TRBV29-1 with TRBJ2-7; 10 nucleotides match TRBD2. The CDR3 is 14 amino acids. Germline CDR1 is SQVTM and CDR2 is ANQGSEA. Trimming at V came to 7 bases and at J to 1 base, leaving 7 bases not matched to a gene. The chain's CDR3 is CSALGLAESYEQYF. The CDR3 DNA sequence: TGCAGCGCCCTAGGACTAGCGGAGTCCTACGAGCAGTACTTC.

The chain couples TRBV6-2 or TRBV6-3 to TRBJ2-7; the D gene is possibly TRBD2 (7 bases). Germline CDR1 is MNHEY and CDR2 is SVGEGT. V was shortened by 2 bases and J by 2 bases, with 13 bases between the two germline ends. The length of the CDR3 is 15 residues. The CDR3 reads CASSYEGGRTYEQYF. CDR3 sequence (DNA): TGTGCCAGCAGTTACGAGGGGGGGCGAACCTACGAGCAGTACTTC.

The chain recombines TRBV11-2 with TRBJ1-1, with 8 bases matching TRBD1. The germline V gene encodes CDR1 SGHAT and CDR2 FQNNGV. The trim removed 5 bases at V and 7 bases at J, leaving 3 bases unmatched. This CDR3 is built from 12 residues. The CDR3 sequence: CASSVRGLEAFF. The CDR3 bases are TGTGCCAGCAGCGTCAGGGGGCTTGAAGCTTTCTTT. Combining the CDR3 with reference TRBV11-2 and TRBJ1-1 gives the whole variable domain EAGVAQSPRYKIIEKRQSVAFWCNPISGHATLYWYQQILGQGPKLLIQFQNNGVVDDSQLPKDRFSAERLKGVDSTLKIQPAKLEDSAVYLCASSVRGLEAFFGQGTRLTVV.

The chain links TRBV7-8 to TRBJ2-7, with 7 bases identical to TRBD1. J was trimmed by 0 bases and V by 2 bases; bases with no gene match: 1. The CDR3 totals 14 residues. Germline V gene sequence: CDR1 SGHVS, CDR2 FQNEAQ. The CDR3 reads CASSLRDSSYEQYF. DNA of the CDR3: TGTGCCAGCAGCTTAAGGGACAGCTCCTACGAGCAGTACTTC.

This clone was seen only a few times. The rearrangement uses TRBV9 and TRBJ2-1; 16 bases align to TRBD2. Germline assignment: CDR1 SGDLS and CDR2 YYNGEE. V lost 4 bases, J lost 4 bases, and 14 bases stayed unmatched. The CDR3 sequence is 20 residues long. The CDR3 coding sequence is TGTGCCAGCAGCCTCTCCCGGGGACTAGCGGGAGGGCCGGATTACAATGAGCAGTTCTTC. It translates to CASSLSRGLAGGPDYNEQFF.

This rearrangement joins TRBV19 to TRBJ2-7, with 8 bases aligning to TRBD1. After removal of 9 bases from V and 3 bases from J, the junction contained 7 bases not matched to a gene. Germline CDR1 LNHDA, CDR2 SQIVND (reference sequence). The CDR3 is 13 amino acids. The CDR3 sequence is CASTTGANYEQYF. CDR3 DNA sequence: TGTGCCAGCACGACAGGGGCAAACTACGAGCAGTACTTC.

This clone showed up just once. This sequence joins TRBV5-1 and TRBJ2-1; TRBD1 is a possible D gene (5 bases). Germline CDR1 and CDR2: SGHRS and YFSETQ. The CDR3 spans 13 residues. V lost 4 bases and J lost 7, with 12 bases in between. This CDR3 reads CASSLTTDNEQFF. The DNA for the CDR3 is TGCGCCAGCAGCCTAACGACAGATAATGAGCAGTTCTTC. The full variable domain, with the rest looked up from reference TRBV5-1 and TRBJ2-1, is KAGVTQTPRYLIKTRGQQVTLSCSPISGHRSVSWYQQTPGQGLQFLFEYFSETQRNKGNFPGRFSGRQFSNSRSEMNVSTLELGDSALYLCASSLTTDNEQFFGPGTRLTVL.

The V gene is TRBV19, the J gene TRBJ1-1, with 7 bases fitting TRBD1. Germline CDR1 reads LNHDA; CDR2 reads SQIVND (reference sequence). The V and J ends lost 1 base and 3 bases, in that order; junction bases with no gene match: 8. The length of the CDR3 is 16 residues. In nucleotides, the CDR3 is TGTGCCAGTAGTATAGGGTGGACAGGCCGATACACTGAAGCTTTCTTT. Amino acids: CASSIGWTGRYTEAFF.

This clone showed up just a few times. The chain combines TRBV11-3 with TRBJ2-1, with 10 bases aligning to TRBD2. Germline V gene sequence: CDR1 SGHNT, CDR2 YENEEA. This CDR3 is built from 15 residues. V shed 1 base and J 5 bases; nucleotides not matched to a gene: 2. CDR3 region: CASSLALAGHNEQFF. The DNA for the CDR3 is TGTGCCAGCAGCTTAGCACTAGCGGGGCACAATGAGCAGTTCTTC.

The J gene is TRBJ2-1, the V gene TRBV27; 7 bases are shared with TRBD2. This CDR3 is built from 16 residues. Trimming removed 5 bases from V and 4 bases from J; junction bases left unmatched: 11. Germline V gene data show CDR1 as MNHEY and CDR2 as SMNVEV (reference sequence). The CDR3 DNA is TGTGCCAGCAGTGGTTCGGGAGGCCGCAGGTACAATGAGCAGTTCTTC. Its protein is CASSGSGGRRYNEQFF.